Sequencing of this TCR beta chain was carried out in a study of graft-versus-host responses after intestinal transplantation. Study as a whole: Transplants were multivisceral, liver-intestinal, or isolated intestinal. Anti-thymocyte globulin served as induction for all recipients, who then took tacrolimus and steroids for 2 to 4 years.

TCRdb's copy holds only in-frame clones and misses some; the assay was immunoSEQ multiplex PCR. In the table there are fewer than 4,500 clones, around 32% of which are singletons. This clone was counted a few times. V was trimmed by 1 base and J by 3 bases, leaving 7 bases between them. The CDR3 runs 15 residues. Germline CDR1 reads SEHNR; CDR2 reads FQNEAQ (reference sequence). Dividing CFSE-low CD3+CD4+ and CD3+CD8+ responders were isolated by sorting after the reaction. V gene TRBV7-9 combines with J gene TRBJ2-6; the D gene is possibly TRBD2 (6 bases). The input for sequencing was alloreactive CD4+ T cells from a mixed lymphocyte reaction culture, taken before transplantation. Subset specified: CFSE-low proliferating T cells sorted from roughly six-day pre-transplant mixed lymphocyte reaction (GvH or HvG direction). The receptor's source is a human patient who was an organ donor for intestinal transplantation. CDR3: CASSLVGGGANVLTF. Here the CDR3 DNA reads TGTGCCAGCAGCTTAGTCGGGGGTGGGGCCAACGTCCTGACTTTC.